Sequencing of this T cell receptor beta chain was carried out in a study of T cell responses to AZD1222 COVID-19 vaccine. Whole-study findings and limits: Across spike, vaccine-associated CD4 TCRs were found, dominant at 160-218 and 743-854. Samples come after the peak T cell response, not at day 14. Unmutated variant regions are reportedly targeted by nearly half of spike-specific TCRs.

The CDR3 sequence is 14 residues long. CDR1 MNHEY and CDR2 SVGAGI come from the germline V gene. Trimming shortened V by 4 bases and J by 4 bases, and 13 bases separated the two germline ends. As for this clone: Its antigen is still unknown.

The method was immunoSEQ multiplex PCR; TCRdb's version includes in-frame clones alone and lacks a portion of them. This repertoire shows about 150,000 clones, 94% found once; its top ten account for roughly 1.3%. The rearrangement links TRBV6-5 to TRBJ1-1; D not certain. This clonotype was sampled from an adult in good health. This specimen consisted of peripheral blood, obtained on day 0 of AZD1222 vaccination. In DNA form, the CDR3 reads TGTGCCAGCAGTTTCGCACCTCGGGGCACTGAAGCTTTCTTT. Protein sequence: CASSFAPRGTEAFF.